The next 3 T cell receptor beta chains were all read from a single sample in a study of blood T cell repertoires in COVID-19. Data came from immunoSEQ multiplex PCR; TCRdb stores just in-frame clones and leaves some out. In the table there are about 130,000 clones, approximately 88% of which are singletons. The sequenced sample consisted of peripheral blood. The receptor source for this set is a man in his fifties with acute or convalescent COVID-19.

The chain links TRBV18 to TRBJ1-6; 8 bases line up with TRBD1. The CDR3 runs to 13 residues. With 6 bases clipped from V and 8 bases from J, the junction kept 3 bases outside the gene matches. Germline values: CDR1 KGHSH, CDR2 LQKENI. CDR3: CASSLQGDSPLHF. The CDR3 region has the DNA TGTGCCAGCTCTCTACAGGGGGATTCACCCCTCCACTTT.

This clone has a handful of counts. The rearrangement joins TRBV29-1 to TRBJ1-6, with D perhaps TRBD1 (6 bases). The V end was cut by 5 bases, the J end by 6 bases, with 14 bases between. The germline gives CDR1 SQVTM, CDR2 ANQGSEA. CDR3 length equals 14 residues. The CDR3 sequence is CSVRLDSPNSPLHF. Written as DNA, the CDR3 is TGCAGCGTTCGGCTGGACAGTCCTAATTCACCCCTCCACTTT.

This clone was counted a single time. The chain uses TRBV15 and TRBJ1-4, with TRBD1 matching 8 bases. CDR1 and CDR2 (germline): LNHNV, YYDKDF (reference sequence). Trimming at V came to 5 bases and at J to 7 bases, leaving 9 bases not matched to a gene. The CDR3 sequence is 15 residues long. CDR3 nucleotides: TGTGCCACCAGCGGAAGACAGGGGTATATTGAAAAACTGTTTTTT. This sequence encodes CATSGRQGYIEKLFF.